Here is one TCR beta chain with its context. Its specificity is unknown. These data originate in a study of radiotherapy plus CTLA-4 blockade in lung cancer. Study-wide background: About 17% of enrolled patients responded objectively, and around 30% had disease control.

Treatment of patients with chemo-refractory metastatic non-small-cell lung cancer consisted of focal radiation plus CTLA-4 blockade with ipilimumab. The study's findings and limits: TCR clones originating in tumors grew in number in blood after radiotherapy plus ipilimumab.

Profiled with immunoSEQ multiplex PCR; TCRdb holds only in-frame clones, not every one. Here the sample spans fewer than 150,000 clones, about four fifths being singletons. With 7 bases removed from V and 2 bases from J, the gap between germline ends came to 9 bases. The CDR3 consists of 13 residues. The germline V gene encodes CDR1 MDHEN and CDR2 SYDVKM. The chain recombines TRBV28 with TRBJ1-3, with D unresolved. The receptor's source is a human donor with non-small cell lung cancer who had a partial response to radiotherapy plus ipilimumab. Specimen: peripheral blood, collected from a patient treated with radiotherapy plus ipilimumab. The CDR3 loop reads CASTRVTGNTIYF. In DNA, the CDR3 is TGTGCCAGCACGAGGGTTACTGGAAACACCATATATTTT.